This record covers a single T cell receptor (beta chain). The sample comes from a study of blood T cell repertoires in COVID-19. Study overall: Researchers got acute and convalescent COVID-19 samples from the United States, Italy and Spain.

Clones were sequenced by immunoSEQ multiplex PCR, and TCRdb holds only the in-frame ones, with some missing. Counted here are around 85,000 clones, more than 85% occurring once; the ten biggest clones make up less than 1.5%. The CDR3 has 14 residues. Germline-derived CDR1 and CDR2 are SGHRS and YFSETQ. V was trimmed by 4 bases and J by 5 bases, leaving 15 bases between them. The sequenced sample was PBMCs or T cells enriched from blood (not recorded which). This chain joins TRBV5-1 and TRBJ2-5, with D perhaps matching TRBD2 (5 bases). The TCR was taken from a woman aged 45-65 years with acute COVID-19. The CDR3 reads CASSQSGGVETQYF. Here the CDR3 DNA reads TGCGCCAGCAGCCAATCCGGAGGAGTGGAGACCCAGTACTTC.